The clone carrying this T cell receptor beta chain appeared a single time. The antigen remains undetermined. This sample is drawn from a study of glioma-infiltrating T cells. Study-wide points: Gliomas, especially low-grade, showed above-expected tissue-blood divergence; non-neoplastic patients showed below. Very few CDR3 sequences were shared between tissue and blood.

Using RNA template, CDR3s of TCR alpha and beta were amplified with iRepertoire arm-PCR. Input was roughly 100-450 ng of tissue mRNA or PBMC total RNA. TCRdb re-called the multiplex PCR reads with MiXCR, one entry per CDR3 protein. The sample lists approximately 190,000 distinct CDR3 sequences, around 30% seen once, with around 20% in the top ten. The clonotype originates from a human donor with low-grade glioma or glioblastoma, undergoing nonglioma brain surgery, or in good health (not recorded which). Input material: glioma tissue, nonneoplastic brain tissue, or PBMCs (not recorded which).

In nucleotides, the CDR3 is TGTGCCAGTAGCCCTCGGGGTAGCGGAGAGACCCAGTACTTC. Translation gives CASSPRGSGETQYF. The rearrangement uses TRBV19 and TRBJ2-5; D is possibly TRBD2 (6 bases). V lost 6 bases, J lost 4 bases, and 15 bases lay in between. The CDR3 loop spans 14 amino acids. Germline assignment: CDR1 LNHDA and CDR2 SQIVND (reference sequence).